This T cell receptor (beta chain) came from a study of technical replicates of blood from a handful of donors. The data were produced by immunoSEQ multiplex PCR, yet TCRdb's version contains in-frame clones alone and is incomplete. The sample has approximately 17,000 clones; roughly nine tenths are singletons. Trimming took 2 bases from V and 6 from J; bases not matched to a gene: 1. This CDR3 is built from 13 residues. CDR1 and CDR2 from the germline V gene are SQVTM and ANQGSEA. The receptor comes from a human donor in good health. This chain links TRBV29-1 with TRBJ2-1, with 10 positions matching TRBD2. What was sequenced was PBMCs. The CDR3 protein is CSVEPSGSNEQFF. In DNA, the CDR3 is TGCAGCGTTGAACCTAGCGGGAGCAATGAGCAGTTCTTC.